A single sample gave rise to the 7 T cell receptor beta chains below, sequenced in a study of blood T cell repertoires in COVID-19. The method was immunoSEQ multiplex PCR; TCRdb's version includes in-frame clones alone and lacks a portion of them. The repertoire holds fewer than 350,000 clones, under 95% seen once, with about 2.5% in the top ten. Sample: PBMCs or T cells enriched from blood (not recorded which). These receptors were obtained from a woman between 40 and 50 years old with acute COVID-19.

This clone was counted a single time. This chain joins TRBV10-3 and TRBJ2-1, with TRBD2 matching over 8 bases. Germline loops: CDR1 ENHRY, CDR2 SYGVKD. The V gene end was trimmed by 2 bases and the J gene end by 4 bases; junction bases not matched to a gene: 4. The CDR3 is made up of 15 amino acids. DNA for the CDR3: TGTGCCATCAGTGAGCGGGAGGGCCAATACAATGAGCAGTTCTTC. This translates into CAISEREGQYNEQFF.

The chain carries TRBV30 and TRBJ2-7, with D maybe TRBD1 (6 bases). Germline loops: CDR1 GTSNPN, CDR2 SVGIG (reference sequence). This CDR3 spans 14 amino acids. Trimming removed 0 bases from V and 7 bases from J, with 16 bases in between. The CDR3 DNA follows: TGTGCCTGGAGTGTTGCAGGTTATAGGGGGGAGCAGTACTTC. Its protein product is CAWSVAGYRGEQYF.

The rearrangement links TRBV11-2 to TRBJ1-3; D gene ambiguous. The length of the CDR3 is 15 residues. CDR1 is SGHAT, CDR2 FQNNGV, per germline. Trimming cost V 2 bases and J 3 bases, with 11 bases left between them. CDR3 sequence: CASSLSAGGGNTIYF. The CDR3 DNA reads TGTGCCAGCAGCTTAAGTGCGGGCGGTGGAAACACCATATATTTT.

This clone was counted once. V gene TRBV5-1 combines with J gene TRBJ2-2, with 8 bases matching TRBD2. CDR3 length equals 15 residues. With 7 bases clipped from V and 4 bases from J, the junction kept 9 bases outside the gene matches. The germline V gene has CDR1 SGHRS and CDR2 YFSETQ. The CDR3 region is CASDPGGETTGELFF. Here the CDR3 DNA reads TGCGCCAGCGACCCCGGGGGGGAAACCACCGGGGAGCTGTTTTTT.

The V call is TRBV7-9, the J call TRBJ2-5, with a possible D match to TRBD1 (6 bases). Germline CDR1 SEHNR, CDR2 FQNEAQ (reference sequence). Trimming removed 2 bases from V and 5 bases from J, with 15 bases in between. This CDR3 has 15 residues. The CDR3 reads CASSLTGNYGETQYF. CDR3 sequence (DNA): TGTGCCAGCAGCTTAACAGGGAATTATGGGGAGACCCAGTACTTC.

The rearrangement uses TRBV7-2 and TRBJ2-1, with 10 bases lining up with TRBD2. The CDR3 length is 20 residues. Trimming at V came to 0 bases and at J to 0 bases, leaving 11 bases not matched to a gene. Germline V gene lookup returns CDR1 SGHTA and CDR2 FQGNSA. The CDR3 loop is CASSLATFSGLAYSYNEQFF. Here the CDR3 DNA reads TGTGCCAGCAGCTTAGCTACATTTTCGGGACTAGCGTACTCCTACAATGAGCAGTTCTTC.

The V gene is TRBV19, the J gene TRBJ1-2; TRBD1 aligns across 7 bases. Per germline, CDR1 LNHDA and CDR2 SQIVND (reference sequence). Trimming cost V 5 bases and J 6 bases; bases outside gene matches: 12. The length of the CDR3 is 15 residues. DNA for the CDR3: TGTGCCAGTAGTTTAAACGAAGGGGGCGCGGATGGCTACACCTTC. Translated, it gives CASSLNEGGADGYTF.